These 30 T cell receptor beta chains originate from one sample sequenced in a study of OX40 agonist ivuxolimab in advanced cancers. Using immunoSEQ multiplex PCR, the repertoire was profiled, and TCRdb retains in-frame clones only, with some absent. Counted here are 60,000 to 80,000 clones, roughly 78% occurring once; the ten biggest clones make up about a tenth. The material sequenced was CD4+ or CD8+ T cells sorted from blood, taken in a trial of the OX40 agonist ivuxolimab. The receptors were sampled from an adult with an advanced solid tumor such as melanoma, head and neck, liver or kidney cancer.

The rearrangement links TRBV7-3 to TRBJ2-7; D is unclear. The V gene lost 3 bases and the J gene lost 0 bases, with 9 bases spanning the gap. Germline CDR1 and CDR2: SGHTA and FQGTGA. The CDR3 is 14 amino acids. The CDR3 is CASSFAVSSYEQYF. CDR3 bases: TGTGCCAGCAGCTTTGCGGTTAGCTCCTACGAGCAGTACTTC.

This clone was seen just once. The chain employs TRBV28 and TRBJ2-7; TRBD1 or TRBD2 may be the D gene (5 bases each). V lost 6 bases and J 0 bases, leaving 12 bases between the germline ends. The length of the CDR3 is 14 residues. Per germline, CDR1 MDHEN and CDR2 SYDVKM. CDR3 coding DNA: TGTGCCAGCAGATTCAGGGAGAGCTCCTACGAGCAGTACTTC. This gives the protein CASRFRESSYEQYF.

The V and J genes are TRBV19 and TRBJ2-5; D possibly uses TRBD1 or TRBD2 (6 bases each). The closer fit of TRBJ2-7 to the DNA end suggests the J call may be wrong. This CDR3 has 14 residues. CDR1 and CDR2 (germline): LNHDA, SQIVND (reference sequence). The CDR3 sequence is CASSPGGGTYEQYF. The CDR3 region has the DNA TGTGCCAGTAGCCCTGGAGGGGGTACCTACGAGCAGTACTTC.

The CDR3 nucleotides are TGTGCCAGCAGCCCCGGACTCGGCCGGGGGAAAAATGAGCAGTTCTTC. Translated: CASSPGLGRGKNEQFF. The chain is built from TRBV7-2 and TRBJ2-1, with D perhaps matching TRBD2 (6 bases). V lost 5 bases to trimming and J lost 7 bases, with 21 bases between them. From germline, CDR1 is SGHTA and CDR2 FQGNSA. CDR3 length equals 16 residues.

This clone was found a few times. This chain links TRBV7-9 with TRBJ2-2; TRBD1 matches at 8 bases. With 5 bases clipped from V and 5 bases from J, the junction kept 7 bases outside the gene matches. Per the germline V gene, CDR1 is SEHNR and CDR2 is FQNEAQ (reference sequence). The CDR3 length is 15 residues. CDR3 loop: CASSTADRATGELFF. Written as DNA, the CDR3 is TGTGCCAGCAGCACCGCGGACAGGGCGACCGGGGAGCTGTTTTTT.

This clone was counted only a few times. The rearrangement uses TRBV4-3 and TRBJ2-6; the D gene could be TRBD1 or TRBD2 (5 bases each). Germline loops: CDR1 LGHNA, CDR2 YSLEER. V lost 4 bases to trimming and J lost 4 bases, with 17 bases between them. There are 17 residues in the CDR3. The CDR3 protein is CASSPQGEARGANVLTF. Written as DNA, the CDR3 is TGCGCCAGCAGCCCCCAGGGAGAGGCGCGCGGGGCCAACGTCCTGACTTTC.

The rearrangement uses TRBV10-3 and TRBJ1-3; TRBD1 matches at 7 bases. Germline V gene lookup returns CDR1 ENHRY and CDR2 SYGVKD. The CDR3 contains 13 residues. V was clipped by 10 bases and J by 0 bases; unmatched bases: 3. The CDR3 DNA follows: TGTGCCACCACAGGGGTCTCTGGAAACACCATATATTTT. Amino acid sequence: CATTGVSGNTIYF.

This sequence joins TRBV6-6 and TRBJ2-5; TRBD1 matches 8 bases. The length of the CDR3 is 15 residues. With V trimmed by 5 bases and J by 5 bases, 10 bases remained unmatched. Germline V gene lookup returns CDR1 MNHNY and CDR2 SVGAGI (reference sequence). The CDR3 reads CASSRGRGRNETQYF. DNA for the CDR3: TGTGCCAGCAGTAGGGGCAGGGGGCGTAATGAGACCCAGTACTTC.

The V call is TRBV7-9, the J call TRBJ2-7; D is unresolved. V was clipped by 1 base and J by 5 bases, with 9 bases between them. There are 13 residues in the CDR3. The germline V gene has CDR1 SEHNR and CDR2 FQNEAQ (reference sequence). In DNA, the CDR3 is TGTGCCAGCAGCTTAGTTCGTGGGGACGAGCAGTACTTC. This encodes CASSLVRGDEQYF.

V is TRBV13 and J is TRBJ2-7, with 7 bases lining up with TRBD2. The germline V gene has CDR1 PRHDT and CDR2 FYEKMQ (reference sequence). The CDR3 covers 13 residues. V was clipped by 0 bases and J by 6 bases; unmatched bases: 2. The CDR3 region has the DNA TGTGCCAGCAGCTTAGGGGGAGGGAGCGAGCAGTACTTC. It specifies CASSLGGGSEQYF.

The genes are TRBV19 and TRBJ2-1, with D uncertain. The V end was cut by 2 bases, the J end by 4 bases, with 6 bases between. Germline values: CDR1 LNHDA, CDR2 SQIVND (reference sequence). This CDR3 has 13 residues. CDR3 amino acids: CASSIKGYNEQFF. CDR3 bases: TGTGCCAGTAGTATAAAGGGTTACAATGAGCAGTTCTTC.

This clone was found a few times. The chain joins TRBV7-6 to TRBJ2-1; a weak D match, TRBD2 (5 bases). CDR3 length equals 15 residues. Trimming removed 5 bases from V and 4 bases from J, with 15 bases in between. CDR1 SGHVS and CDR2 FNYEAQ come from the germline V gene. CDR3 coding DNA: TGTGCCAGCAGCCCTACCGGGGTTGGATACAATGAGCAGTTCTTC. It translates to CASSPTGVGYNEQFF.

The sample holds one count of this clone. V usage is TRBV9 and J usage is TRBJ2-1; 7 positions match TRBD1. Germline V lookup: CDR1 SGDLS, CDR2 YYNGEE. The CDR3 is 12 amino acids. Trimming took 4 bases from V and 9 from J; bases not matched to a gene: 4. In nucleotides, the CDR3 is TGTGCCAGCAGCCCGACAGGGACTGAGCAGTTCTTC. It encodes CASSPTGTEQFF. Full variable domain (remainder filled in from reference TRBV9 and TRBJ2-1): DSGVTQTPKHLITATGQRVTLRCSPRSGDLSVYWYQQSLDQGLQFLIQYYNGEERAKGNILERFSAQQFPDLHSELNLSSLELGDSALYFCASSPTGTEQFFGPGTRLTVL.

V is TRBV4-2 and J is TRBJ1-1; perhaps TRBD1 as D (5 bases). The ends were cut back, 0 bases at V and 3 bases at J, with 17 bases in the middle. The germline V gene has CDR1 LGHNA and CDR2 YNFKEQ. The CDR3 is made up of 17 amino acids. The CDR3 coding sequence is TGTGCCAGCAGCCAAGATCAGGGCTTGACATGGGACACTGAAGCTTTCTTT. Protein: CASSQDQGLTWDTEAFF.

V gene TRBV7-9 combines with J gene TRBJ2-1, with D possibly being TRBD1 (7 bases). CDR1 SEHNR and CDR2 FQNEAQ come from the germline V gene (reference sequence). The V gene lost 5 bases and the J gene lost 8 bases, with 10 bases spanning the gap. This CDR3 has 12 amino acids. The CDR3: CASSGGGYEQFF. The DNA of the CDR3 is TGTGCCAGCAGCGGAGGGGGCTATGAGCAGTTCTTC.

Written as DNA, the CDR3 is TGTGCCAGCAGCTTAGAAGGGGGTCCCTACGAGCAGTACTTC. Translated: CASSLEGGPYEQYF. The V and J genes are TRBV7-8 and TRBJ2-5, with a tentative D call TRBD1 (6 bases). The end of the DNA is better explained by TRBJ2-7, so the J call may be wrong. The CDR3 covers 14 residues. Germline V lookup: CDR1 SGHVS, CDR2 FQNEAQ.

J is TRBJ1-5 and V is TRBV7-8; D unclear. Between the trimmed V and J ends, which lost 6 bases and 1 base, there was a span of 16 bases. The CDR3 extends over 16 amino acids. Germline V gene data show CDR1 as SGHVS and CDR2 as FQNEAQ. CDR3 residues: CASSLLTQGSNQPQHF. Here the CDR3 DNA reads TGTGCCAGCAGTCTACTAACCCAAGGGAGCAATCAGCCCCAGCATTTT. Combining the CDR3 with reference TRBV7-8 and TRBJ1-5 gives the whole variable domain GAGVSQSPRYKVAKRGQDVALRCDPISGHVSLFWYQQALGQGPEFLTYFQNEAQLDKSGLPSDRFFAERPEGSVSTLKIQRTQQEDSAVYLCASSLLTQGSNQPQHFGDGTRLSIL.

This sequence joins TRBV11-1 and TRBJ2-5; D is possibly TRBD1 (5 bases). The end of the DNA aligns better with TRBJ2-7, so the J call may be wrong. Germline assignment: CDR1 SGHAT and CDR2 FQDESV (reference sequence). This CDR3 comprises 13 residues. The CDR3, as DNA: TGTGCCAGCAGCTTAAGAGACAGCTACGAGCAGTACTTC. It is translated as CASSLRDSYEQYF.

The chain employs TRBV2 and TRBJ1-3, with 9 bases that match TRBD1. V was pared by 6 bases and J by 0 bases, with 6 bases of the junction left unmatched. This CDR3 spans 16 amino acids. Germline values: CDR1 SNHLY, CDR2 FYNNEI. In DNA, the CDR3 is TGTGCCAGCAGGGGGGGACAGGGAATCTCTGGAAACACCATATATTTT. Translating gives CASRGGQGISGNTIYF. Combining the CDR3 with reference TRBV2 and TRBJ1-3 gives the whole variable domain EPEVTQTPSHQVTQMGQEVILRCVPISNHLYFYWYRQILGQKVEFLVSFYNNEISEKSEIFDDQFSVERPDGSNFTLKIRSTKLEDSAMYFCASRGGQGISGNTIYFGEGSWLTVV.

The rearrangement joins TRBV28 to TRBJ1-1; perhaps TRBD1 as D (6 bases). The germline gives CDR1 MDHEN, CDR2 SYDVKM. The CDR3 contains 17 residues. Between the trimmed V and J ends, which lost 5 bases and 3 bases, there was a span of 22 bases. Here the CDR3 DNA reads TGTGCCAGCAGTAGGGGGTGGGCAGGGAGTTTGGACACTGAAGCTTTCTTT. As protein: CASSRGWAGSLDTEAFF.

J is TRBJ2-1 and V is TRBV27, with D uncertain. Between the trimmed V and J ends, which lost 8 bases and 4 bases, there was a span of 9 bases. CDR1 MNHEY and CDR2 SMNVEV come from the germline V gene (reference sequence). This CDR3 is 12 amino acids long. As DNA, the CDR3 is TGTGCCAGCTCGACGGGTTACAATGAGCAGTTCTTC. The encoded protein is CASSTGYNEQFF.

This clone was seen a handful of times. The gene calls are TRBV5-1 and TRBJ2-7; 9 bases line up with TRBD1. The CDR3 sequence is 14 residues long. Germline V gene sequence: CDR1 SGHRS, CDR2 YFSETQ. Trimming removed 4 bases from V and 5 bases from J; junction bases left unmatched: 7. The DNA of the CDR3 is TGCGCCAGCAGCCTCGGGACAGGGATCGACGAGCAGTACTTC. Encoded protein: CASSLGTGIDEQYF. The full variable domain, completed using reference TRBV5-1 and TRBJ2-7, is KAGVTQTPRYLIKTRGQQVTLSCSPISGHRSVSWYQQTPGQGLQFLFEYFSETQRNKGNFPGRFSGRQFSNSRSEMNVSTLELGDSALYLCASSLGTGIDEQYFGPGTRLTVT.

The gene calls are TRBV7-6 and TRBJ1-5; weak D call: TRBD1 (5 bases). Trimming removed 1 base from V and 8 bases from J, with 12 bases in between. CDR3 length: 14 residues. CDR1 is SGHVS and CDR2 is FNYEAQ in the germline V gene. CDR3 bases: TGTGCCAGCAGCTTAGTTTTGGGAGGGGAGCCCCAGCATTTT. Protein product: CASSLVLGGEPQHF.

The chain couples TRBV9 to TRBJ1-4; D is perhaps TRBD1 (5 bases). The CDR3 contains 13 residues. CDR1 and CDR2 (germline): SGDLS, YYNGEE. Trimming removed 0 bases at V and 12 bases at J, with 12 bases between. CDR3 region: CASSVVQGAELFF. In DNA, the CDR3 is TGTGCCAGCAGCGTAGTGCAGGGAGCTGAACTGTTTTTT.

The gene calls are TRBV19 and TRBJ2-3; 7 bases map to TRBD2. Germline trimming cut 7 bases from V and 2 bases from J; bases unmatched to any gene: 9. CDR1 and CDR2 from the germline V gene are LNHDA and SQIVND (reference sequence). The CDR3 sequence is 15 residues long. The CDR3: CASTQRRGYTDTQYF. CDR3 nucleotides: TGTGCCAGTACTCAGAGGCGGGGGTACACAGATACGCAGTATTTT.

The V call is TRBV4-1, the J call TRBJ2-7; tentatively, D is TRBD1 (6 bases). The ends were cut back, 2 bases at V and 6 bases at J, with 11 bases in the middle. The CDR3 covers 13 residues. CDR1 and CDR2 from the germline V gene are MGHRA and YSYEKL. CDR3 sequence reads: CASSQQTGAEQYF. The DNA of the CDR3 is TGCGCCAGCAGCCAACAGACAGGTGCCGAGCAGTACTTC.

This chain connects TRBV28 to TRBJ2-7; D assignment may be TRBD1 or TRBD2 (5 bases each). Germline CDR1 is MDHEN and CDR2 is SYDVKM. The CDR3 contains 16 residues. Trimming took 2 bases from V and 4 from J, leaving 18 bases between them. Written as DNA, the CDR3 is TGTGCCAGCAGTTTAACGTTACGGGACGGTGATTACGAGCAGTACTTC. Translated, it gives CASSLTLRDGDYEQYF.

The chain recombines TRBV6-1 with TRBJ2-7; D gene unclear. Trimming removed 2 bases from V and 3 bases from J, with 14 bases in between. The V gene's germline CDR1 is MNHNS and CDR2 SASEGT. This CDR3 comprises 15 residues. CDR3 bases: TGTGCCAGCAGTGAATACAGTCAGCGATACTACGAGCAGTACTTC. Protein: CASSEYSQRYYEQYF.

CDR3 sequence (DNA): TGTGCCAGCAGTGAACCGAACAGGGGAGAATTCTACGAGCAGTACTTC. Its translation is CASSEPNRGEFYEQYF. The chain recombines TRBV6-1 with TRBJ2-7; TRBD1 matches 7 bases. J gave up 3 bases and V 2 bases, and 10 bases lay outside the gene matches. Per the germline V gene, CDR1 is MNHNS and CDR2 is SASEGT. The CDR3 consists of 16 residues.

The chain carries TRBV7-9 and TRBJ2-6, with 11 nucleotides matching TRBD1. Germline CDR1 is SEHNR and CDR2 is FQNEAQ (reference sequence). CDR3 size: 17 residues. Trimming cost V 5 bases and J 2 bases; bases outside gene matches: 5. As DNA, the CDR3 is TGTGCCAGCAGCCTTAGGACAGGGGGCGCTGGGGCCAACGTCCTGACTTTC. Translated: CASSLRTGGAGANVLTF.